This entry lists 25 T cell receptor beta chains sequenced from one sample in a study of blood T cell repertoires in COVID-19. The assay was immunoSEQ multiplex PCR, and TCRdb's table has in-frame clones only and misses some. The sample gives roughly 200,000 clones, over 75% of which show up once; over 15% is in the top ten. The specimen sequenced was peripheral blood. The source of these receptors is a man aged 50 to 60 with COVID-19, enrolled during active disease.

V usage is TRBV7-9 and J usage is TRBJ2-5, with D possibly matching TRBD1 (6 bases). This CDR3 has 14 residues. CDR1 SEHNR and CDR2 FQNEAQ come from the germline V gene (reference sequence). The ends were cut back, 8 bases at V and 0 bases at J, with 13 bases in the middle. CDR3 amino acids: CASGGGQHQETQYF. CDR3 bases: TGTGCCAGCGGTGGGGGCCAACACCAAGAGACCCAGTACTTC.

The genes are TRBV10-3 and TRBJ2-1; 11 bases fit TRBD2. The CDR3 consists of 13 residues. Trimming took 10 bases from V and 5 from J; bases not matched to a gene: 4. Germline V gene data show CDR1 as ENHRY and CDR2 as SYGVKD. Here the CDR3 reads CATLAGGNNEQFF. The CDR3 nucleotides read TGTGCCACATTAGCGGGGGGGAACAATGAGCAGTTCTTC.

The chain links TRBV6-2 or TRBV6-3 to TRBJ2-2; perhaps TRBD2 as D (5 bases). V was pared by 4 bases and J by 0 bases, with 15 bases between. This CDR3 comprises 17 residues. Germline V lookup: CDR1 MNHEY, CDR2 SVGEGT. The CDR3 sequence is CASSFPSGESNTGELFF. The CDR3 DNA follows: TGTGCCAGCAGTTTTCCCAGCGGAGAATCGAACACCGGGGAGCTGTTTTTT.

The chain recombines TRBV15 with TRBJ2-7, with 9 bases matching TRBD1. Germline V gene lookup returns CDR1 LNHNV and CDR2 YYDKDF (reference sequence). The ends lost 0 bases at V and 1 base at J; junction bases unmatched: 7. The CDR3 has 17 residues. CDR3 in DNA: TGTGCCACCAGCAGAGATGCCAGACAGGGGGAATCCTACGAGCAGTACTTC. Protein: CATSRDARQGESYEQYF.

This clone was observed a handful of times. The chain employs TRBV5-1 and TRBJ2-1, with 11 bases matching TRBD2. Germline-derived CDR1 and CDR2 are SGHRS and YFSETQ. Unmatched junction bases numbered 9, after V lost 6 bases and J lost 10 bases. CDR3 length equals 14 residues. CDR3 in DNA: TGCGCCAGCACCGGTAGCGGGGGGGCCAAAGAGCAGTTCTTC. This encodes CASTGSGGAKEQFF.

The chain links TRBV23-1 to TRBJ1-4, with TRBD1 identical over 9 bases. TRBV23-1 is assigned to the ORF class and has an uncertain function. The CDR3 totals 15 residues. V lost 4 bases and J lost 4; bases outside the gene matches: 4. The CDR3 reads CASSPSDRGNEKLFF. The CDR3, as DNA: TGCGCCAGCAGTCCCTCGGACAGGGGTAATGAAAAACTGTTTTTT.

This chain joins TRBV9 and TRBJ2-2; TRBD2 matches 11 bases. With 3 bases clipped from V and 4 bases from J, the junction kept 5 bases outside the gene matches. Germline loops: CDR1 SGDLS, CDR2 YYNGEE. The CDR3 extends over 16 amino acids. Here the CDR3 reads CASSAPGLAATGELFF. The CDR3 DNA follows: TGTGCCAGCAGCGCACCGGGACTAGCGGCCACCGGGGAGCTGTTTTTT.

The V gene is TRBV28, the J gene TRBJ1-5; D may be TRBD1 (6 bases). The CDR3 loop spans 15 amino acids. Trimming took 2 bases from V and 6 from J, leaving 14 bases between them. Germline CDR1 MDHEN, CDR2 SYDVKM. As DNA, the CDR3 is TGTGCCAGCAGTTTAGACAGGAGAAGGGCTCAGCCCCAGCATTTT. Residues: CASSLDRRRAQPQHF. Drawing the rest from reference TRBV28 and TRBJ1-5, the complete variable domain is DVKVTQSSRYLVKRTGEKVFLECVQDMDHENMFWYRQDPGLGLRLIYFSYDVKMKEKGDIPEGYSVSREKKERFSLILESASTNQTSMYLCASSLDRRRAQPQHFGDGTRLSIL.

The chain links TRBV30 to TRBJ2-1, with 9 bases identical to TRBD2. This CDR3 is built from 16 residues. Trimming took 1 base from V and 2 from J; bases not matched to a gene: 6. CDR1 is GTSNPN, CDR2 SVGIG, per germline (reference sequence). The chain's CDR3 is CAWSGGRGGPYNEQFF. For the CDR3, the DNA is TGTGCCTGGAGTGGAGGGCGGGGGGGACCCTACAATGAGCAGTTCTTC.

This clone was found once. This chain joins TRBV7-3 and TRBJ2-5; 7 bases are a match to TRBD2. After removal of 1 base from V and 3 bases from J, the junction contained 5 bases not matched to a gene. CDR3 length equals 15 residues. Germline CDR1 reads SGHTA; CDR2 reads FQGTGA. CDR3 amino acids: CASSLMGTTEETQYF. The CDR3 DNA follows: TGTGCCAGCAGCTTAATGGGGACTACTGAAGAGACCCAGTACTTC.

This chain uses TRBV12-3 or TRBV12-4 with TRBJ1-1; D gene unclear. V was pared by 3 bases and J by 5 bases, with 10 bases between. CDR3 size: 13 residues. In nucleotides, the CDR3 is TGTGCCAGCAGTTTTGAGGGATGGACTGAAGCTTTCTTT. Translation gives CASSFEGWTEAFF.

The chain links TRBV7-3 to TRBJ1-1; TRBD1 matches 8 bases. V was pared by 5 bases and J by 4 bases, with 6 bases of the junction left unmatched. This CDR3 is 14 amino acids long. Germline lookup yields CDR1 SGHTA and CDR2 FQGTGA. The CDR3: CASSVQGAGTEAFF. CDR3 coding DNA: TGTGCCAGCAGCGTGCAGGGGGCTGGCACTGAAGCTTTCTTT. Full variable domain (remainder filled in from reference TRBV7-3 and TRBJ1-1): GAGVSQTPSNKVTEKGKYVELRCDPISGHTALYWYRQSLGQGPEFLIYFQGTGAADDSGLPNDRFFAVRPEGSVSTLKIQRTERGDSAVYLCASSVQGAGTEAFFGQGTRLTVV.

The chain recombines TRBV5-1 with TRBJ2-3; 9 nucleotides align to TRBD2. CDR1 is SGHRS, CDR2 YFSETQ, per germline. After removal of 0 bases from V and 6 bases from J, the junction contained 5 bases not matched to a gene. The CDR3 is 15 amino acids. The CDR3 region is CASSLEGLASDTQYF. Written as DNA, the CDR3 is TGCGCCAGCAGCTTGGAGGGACTAGCTAGCGATACGCAGTATTTT.

This clone was detected once. The rearrangement links TRBV28 to TRBJ2-7, with 7 positions matching TRBD1. The V segment lost 2 bases and the J segment 2 bases; nucleotides outside the gene matches: 9. This CDR3 has 16 residues. The germline gives CDR1 MDHEN, CDR2 SYDVKM. The CDR3 coding sequence is TGTGCCAGCAGTTTAACCACAGGGGTCCTAACCTACGAGCAGTACTTC. It specifies CASSLTTGVLTYEQYF.

The chain uses TRBV7-8 and TRBJ2-7; 11 nucleotides match TRBD1. This CDR3 comprises 14 residues. V trimming: 5 bases; J trimming: 5 bases; junction bases outside the gene matches: 5. The germline V gene encodes CDR1 SGHVS and CDR2 FQNEAQ. CDR3 DNA sequence: TGTGCCAGCAGCCAACGGGACAGGGGGGACGAGCAGTACTTC. It is translated as CASSQRDRGDEQYF.

The chain employs TRBV3-1 (or the pseudogene TRBV3-2) and TRBJ2-1, with D uncertain. Trimming took 2 bases from V and 5 from J, leaving 7 bases between them. Germline V gene data show CDR1 as LGHDT and CDR2 as YNNKEL (reference sequence). The CDR3 is made up of 13 amino acids. CDR3 in DNA: TGTGCCAGCAGCCAACCTCCTGACAATGAGCAGTTCTTC. Its translation is CASSQPPDNEQFF.

The chain recombines TRBV2 with TRBJ2-3, with TRBD1 matching 8 bases. Trimming at V came to 1 base and at J to 4 bases, leaving 1 base not matched to a gene. CDR1 is SNHLY, CDR2 FYNNEI, per germline. The CDR3 consists of 14 residues. The CDR3 reads CASSEDRGADTQYF. In nucleotides, the CDR3 is TGTGCCAGCAGTGAAGACAGGGGGGCAGATACGCAGTATTTT.

The chain has TRBV7-2 and TRBJ1-2; D uncertain. Between the trimmed V and J ends, which lost 5 bases and 7 bases, there was a span of 14 bases. The CDR3 contains 13 residues. The germline V gene has CDR1 SGHTA and CDR2 FQGNSA. In DNA form, the CDR3 reads TGTGCCAGCAGCCTAACCGCCGGCGGTGGCTACACCTTC. This encodes CASSLTAGGGYTF.

This clone has only one observation. This chain uses TRBV10-3 with TRBJ1-2; D uncertain. Trimming cost V 7 bases and J 8 bases, with 17 bases left between them. CDR1 is ENHRY, CDR2 SYGVKD, per germline. The CDR3 loop spans 13 amino acids. CDR3 in DNA: TGTGCCATCACTGACGTGGGAGTGGGAGGCTACACCTTC. Translation gives CAITDVGVGGYTF.

This rearrangement joins TRBV10-3 to TRBJ2-1; TRBD2 might be the D (5 bases). Per the germline V gene, CDR1 is ENHRY and CDR2 is SYGVKD. The V and J ends lost 3 bases and 0 bases respectively, with 9 bases between them. The CDR3 runs to 15 residues. The CDR3 coding sequence is TGTGCCATCAGTGAAGAGCGGATCTCCTACAATGAGCAGTTCTTC. Translated, it gives CAISEERISYNEQFF.

V gene TRBV2 combines with J gene TRBJ2-1; 9 positions agree with TRBD1. CDR1 is SNHLY and CDR2 is FYNNEI in the germline V gene. The V and J ends lost 2 bases and 6 bases, in that order; junction bases with no gene match: 8. The CDR3 has 16 residues. The CDR3 loop is CASSEYRDRASNEQFF. Here the CDR3 DNA reads TGTGCCAGCAGTGAATACCGGGACAGGGCTAGCAATGAGCAGTTCTTC.

The chain couples TRBV2 to TRBJ2-1; TRBD1 might be the D (5 bases). V was cut by 2 bases and J by 15 bases, with 17 bases left in between. CDR3 length equals 13 residues. The germline V gene encodes CDR1 SNHLY and CDR2 FYNNEI. The CDR3 spells CASSESRQSILFF. In nucleotides, the CDR3 is TGTGCCAGCAGTGAAAGCCGACAGTCCATTTTGTTCTTC. The variable domain in full, with the rest retrieved from reference TRBV2 and TRBJ2-1, is EPEVTQTPSHQVTQMGQEVILRCVPISNHLYFYWYRQILGQKVEFLVSFYNNEISEKSEIFDDQFSVERPDGSNFTLKIRSTKLEDSAMYFCASSESRQSILFFGPGTRLTVL.

This chain joins TRBV4-1 and TRBJ2-2; a possible D gene is TRBD1 (6 bases). V lost 0 bases and J 0 bases, leaving 8 bases between the germline ends. CDR1 MGHRA and CDR2 YSYEKL come from the germline V gene. CDR3 length: 16 amino acids. The CDR3 DNA reads TGCGCCAGCAGCCAAGAGGGGGCAACGAACACCGGGGAGCTGTTTTTT. It codes for CASSQEGATNTGELFF.

This clone appeared a few times. The chain joins TRBV4-3 to TRBJ2-1; 10 bases match TRBD2. The CDR3 covers 15 residues. The ends lost 0 bases at V and 8 bases at J; junction bases unmatched: 4. Germline V gene sequence: CDR1 LGHNA, CDR2 YSLEER. CDR3 region: CASSQEVAGGHEQFF. CDR3 DNA: TGCGCCAGCAGCCAAGAGGTAGCGGGGGGCCATGAGCAGTTCTTC.

The chain uses TRBV5-1 and TRBJ2-5; TRBD1 matches at 9 bases. CDR3 size: 15 residues. CDR1 and CDR2 from the germline V gene are SGHRS and YFSETQ. V lost 2 bases, J lost 4 bases, and 6 bases stayed unmatched. CDR3 region: CASSFLGQGGETQYF. CDR3 bases: TGCGCCAGCAGCTTCTTGGGACAGGGTGGAGAGACCCAGTACTTC.